The 18 T cell receptor beta chains reported below all come from one sample, sequenced in a study of CD8+ T cells in alopecia areata. Following RNA extraction, reverse transcription yielded cDNA that acted as the sequencing template. The assay was immunoSEQ multiplex PCR, and TCRdb's table has in-frame clones only and misses some. In the table there are about 200,000 clones, approximately 57% of which are singletons. Treatment reported: oral pan-JAK inhibitor, 5-10 mg twice daily. Here the sequenced sample was CD4+ T cells sorted from blood, taken at week 4, from a patient treated with tofacitinib. The origin of the receptors is a human donor with alopecia areata.

The rearrangement joins TRBV27 to TRBJ2-7, with 9 bases that match TRBD1. The V segment lost 1 base and the J segment 6 bases; nucleotides outside the gene matches: 10. CDR3 length equals 16 residues. Germline CDR1 and CDR2: MNHEY and SMNVEV (reference sequence). The CDR3 sequence is CASSLFLGTGIREQYF. The DNA of the CDR3 is TGTGCCAGCAGTTTATTCCTCGGGACAGGGATCCGCGAGCAGTACTTC.

The table lists this clone with a few counts. The gene calls are TRBV9 and TRBJ1-2, with a possible D match to TRBD1 (6 bases). CDR1 SGDLS and CDR2 YYNGEE come from the germline V gene. The CDR3 sequence is 14 residues long. V was shortened by 6 bases and J by 4 bases, with 16 bases between the two germline ends. This CDR3 is CASTGGPGAYGYTF. CDR3 DNA: TGTGCCAGCACGGGGGGACCAGGGGCCTATGGCTACACCTTC.

The rearrangement uses TRBV5-1 and TRBJ2-4; 7 positions match TRBD1. From germline, CDR1 is SGHRS and CDR2 YFSETQ. Germline trimming cut 4 bases from V and 6 bases from J; bases unmatched to any gene: 16. The CDR3 has 17 residues. CDR3 DNA sequence: TGCGCCAGCAGCCTCCGTCAGGCCTCCCGGGACAGAAACATTCAGTACTTC. Its translation is CASSLRQASRDRNIQYF. The full variable domain, rest sourced from reference TRBV5-1 and TRBJ2-4, is KAGVTQTPRYLIKTRGQQVTLSCSPISGHRSVSWYQQTPGQGLQFLFEYFSETQRNKGNFPGRFSGRQFSNSRSEMNVSTLELGDSALYLCASSLRQASRDRNIQYFGAGTRLSVL.

This clone was seen more than once but under ten times. The rearrangement uses TRBV27 and TRBJ1-5, with D perhaps TRBD1 (5 bases). The germline V gene has CDR1 MNHEY and CDR2 SMNVEV (reference sequence). The CDR3 consists of 13 residues. With 6 bases removed from V and 10 bases from J, the gap between germline ends came to 16 bases. For the CDR3, the DNA is TGTGCCAGCAGCCAAGGACAAGAAGGACCCCAGCATTTT. This codes for CASSQGQEGPQHF.

This clone was seen just once. The chain carries TRBV2 and TRBJ1-1; TRBD1 might be the D (6 bases). This CDR3 contains 13 residues. The germline gives CDR1 SNHLY, CDR2 FYNNEI. Trimming shortened V by 1 base and J by 8 bases, and 11 bases separated the two germline ends. CDR3 DNA: TGTGCCAGCAGTGAAGACAGGGCCGGCGAAGCTTTCTTT. Its protein is CASSEDRAGEAFF.

The chain is built from TRBV6-1 and TRBJ2-2, with 8 positions matching TRBD2. The J segment lost 5 bases and the V segment lost 11 bases, leaving 13 bases of the junction unmatched. In germline, CDR1 is MNHNS, CDR2 SASEGT. The CDR3 is made up of 15 amino acids. CDR3 in DNA: TGTGCCTGCAAGTTTTTGAGCGGGGGAACCGGGGAGCTGTTTTTT. Translating gives CACKFLSGGTGELFF.

The V call is TRBV15, the J call TRBJ1-2; TRBD1 is a possible D gene (6 bases). Germline V CDR1 and CDR2: LNHNV, YYDKDF (reference sequence). This CDR3 is built from 14 residues. The V end was cut by 3 bases, the J end by 2 bases, with 10 bases between. CDR3 sequence: CATSSYGQNYGYTF. For the CDR3, the DNA is TGTGCCACCAGCAGCTACGGACAGAACTATGGCTACACCTTC. The full variable domain, its missing parts supplied by reference TRBV15 and TRBJ1-2, is DAMVIQNPRYQVTQFGKPVTLSCSQTLNHNVMYWYQQKSSQAPKLLFHYYDKDFNNEADTPDNFQSRRPNTSFCFLDIRSPGLGDTAMYLCATSSYGQNYGYTFGSGTRLTVV.

The J gene is TRBJ2-3, the V gene TRBV5-4; 10 bases agree with TRBD1. V lost 5 bases to trimming and J lost 3 bases; unmatched junction nucleotides: 6. The germline V gene has CDR1 SGHNT and CDR2 YYREEE (reference sequence). The CDR3 is made up of 15 amino acids. The CDR3 nucleotides read TGTGCCAGCAGTCCCTGGGGACAGGGGACAGATACGCAGTATTTT. Protein product: CASSPWGQGTDTQYF.

In regard to this clone: The sample has other DNA sequences that encode this CDR3 too. This chain uses TRBV29-1 with TRBJ2-7, with 8 bases matching TRBD1. Germline V gene data show CDR1 as SQVTM and CDR2 as ANQGSEA. V dropped 3 bases and J dropped 2; count of bases not matched to a gene: 0. The CDR3 is made up of 12 amino acids. This chain's CDR3 is CSVEGQAYEQYF. The CDR3 DNA reads TGCAGCGTTGAGGGACAGGCCTACGAGCAGTACTTC.

This clone was seen only a few times. The rearrangement joins TRBV6-5 to TRBJ1-4; 8 nucleotides align to TRBD1. CDR1 MNHEY and CDR2 SVGAGI come from the germline V gene. Unmatched junction bases numbered 7, after V lost 5 bases and J lost 8 bases. This CDR3 is built from 14 residues. The CDR3 DNA is TGTGCCAGCAGTGACAGGGGATTGGTGGAAAAACTGTTTTTT. Encoded protein: CASSDRGLVEKLFF.

This sequence joins TRBV9 and TRBJ1-5; 11 nucleotides agree with TRBD1. The CDR3 length is 15 residues. CDR1 is SGDLS, CDR2 YYNGEE, per germline. The J segment lost 5 bases and the V segment lost 2 bases, leaving 3 bases of the junction unmatched. Here the CDR3 DNA reads TGTGCCAGCAGCGTCGGGACAGGGGGAGATCAGCCCCAGCATTTT. Encoded protein: CASSVGTGGDQPQHF. Full variable domain (missing parts from reference TRBV9 and TRBJ1-5): DSGVTQTPKHLITATGQRVTLRCSPRSGDLSVYWYQQSLDQGLQFLIQYYNGEERAKGNILERFSAQQFPDLHSELNLSSLELGDSALYFCASSVGTGGDQPQHFGDGTRLSIL.

J is TRBJ1-5 and V is TRBV7-3; D uncertain. From germline, CDR1 is SGHTA and CDR2 FQGTGA. V was trimmed by 0 bases and J by 13 bases, leaving 13 bases between them. The CDR3 has 13 residues. CDR3 sequence: CASSLTFTRAQHF. The CDR3 DNA reads TGTGCCAGCAGCTTAACGTTTACAAGGGCTCAGCATTTT.

The chain carries TRBV30 and TRBJ2-1, with D possibly matching TRBD2 (5 bases). The CDR3 totals 11 residues. Trimming cost V 2 bases and J 7 bases, with 6 bases left between them. The germline V gene has CDR1 GTSNPN and CDR2 SVGIG (reference sequence). CDR3 DNA: TGTGCCTGGAGTATAGCGAATGAGCAGTTCTTC. Its translation is CAWSIANEQFF. Supplemented by reference TRBV30 and TRBJ2-1, the full variable domain reads SQTIHQWPATLVQPVGSPLSLECTVEGTSNPNLYWYRQAAGRGLQLLFYSVGIGQISSEVPQNLSASRPQDRQFILSSKKLLLSDSGFYLCAWSIANEQFFGPGTRLTVL.

The chain combines TRBV29-1 with TRBJ2-1; D call uncertain. Germline lookup yields CDR1 SQVTM and CDR2 ANQGSEA. With 3 bases removed from V and 6 bases from J, the gap between germline ends came to 15 bases. The length of the CDR3 is 14 residues. CDR3 sequence: CSVEVPNRLNEQFF. CDR3 coding DNA: TGCAGCGTTGAGGTCCCGAACCGACTCAATGAGCAGTTCTTC.

The table lists this clone with a few counts. The rearrangement uses TRBV9 and TRBJ1-2, with 9 bases fitting TRBD1. V trimming: 4 bases; J trimming: 6 bases; junction bases outside the gene matches: 10. Germline V gene lookup returns CDR1 SGDLS and CDR2 YYNGEE. This CDR3 is 15 amino acids long. The CDR3 sequence is CASSLGQGISDGYTF. CDR3 DNA: TGTGCCAGCAGCCTAGGACAGGGGATATCAGATGGCTACACCTTC. The variable domain in full, completed from reference TRBV9 and TRBJ1-2, reads DSGVTQTPKHLITATGQRVTLRCSPRSGDLSVYWYQQSLDQGLQFLIQYYNGEERAKGNILERFSAQQFPDLHSELNLSSLELGDSALYFCASSLGQGISDGYTFGSGTRLTVV.

This chain uses TRBV5-6 with TRBJ1-1, with 8 bases lining up with TRBD1. With V trimmed by 0 bases and J by 5 bases, 6 bases remained unmatched. This CDR3 region has 15 residues. CDR1 is SGHDT and CDR2 is YYEEEE in the germline V gene. The CDR3 reads CASSLAGQGSTEAFF. The CDR3 DNA reads TGTGCCAGCAGCTTGGCCGGACAGGGTTCGACTGAAGCTTTCTTT.

The chain employs TRBV15 and TRBJ1-4, with a weak D call TRBD1 (6 bases). Germline V gene data show CDR1 as LNHNV and CDR2 as YYDKDF (reference sequence). The CDR3 consists of 15 residues. Trimming took off 5 bases at V and 8 bases at J, with 18 bases between the two ends. CDR3 region: CATSPRTAEGEKLFF. The CDR3 DNA reads TGTGCCACCAGCCCCCGGACAGCGGAGGGAGAAAAACTGTTTTTT.

The genes are TRBV19 and TRBJ1-1; D possibly corresponds to TRBD1 (5 bases). The CDR3 extends over 13 amino acids. Between the trimmed V and J ends, which lost 3 bases and 4 bases, there was a span of 9 bases. CDR1 and CDR2 (germline): LNHDA, SQIVND (reference sequence). CDR3 nucleotide sequence: TGTGCCAGTAGTATGGTCCAGGGCACTGAAGCTTTCTTT. Its protein is CASSMVQGTEAFF.